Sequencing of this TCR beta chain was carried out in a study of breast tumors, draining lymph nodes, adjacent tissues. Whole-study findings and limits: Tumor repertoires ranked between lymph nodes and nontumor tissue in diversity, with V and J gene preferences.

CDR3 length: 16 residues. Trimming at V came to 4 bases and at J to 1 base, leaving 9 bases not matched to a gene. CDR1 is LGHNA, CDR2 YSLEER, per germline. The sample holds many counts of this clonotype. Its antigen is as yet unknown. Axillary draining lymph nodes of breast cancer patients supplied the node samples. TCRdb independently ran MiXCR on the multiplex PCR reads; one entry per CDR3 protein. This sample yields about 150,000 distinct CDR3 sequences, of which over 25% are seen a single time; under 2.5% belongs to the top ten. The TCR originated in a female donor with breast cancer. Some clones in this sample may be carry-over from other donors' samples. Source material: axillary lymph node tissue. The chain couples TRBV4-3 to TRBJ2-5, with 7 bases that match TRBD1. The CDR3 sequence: CASSLYLRGSQETQYF. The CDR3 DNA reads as TGCGCCAGCAGCCTCTACCTCAGGGGGAGCCAAGAGACCCAGTACTTC.